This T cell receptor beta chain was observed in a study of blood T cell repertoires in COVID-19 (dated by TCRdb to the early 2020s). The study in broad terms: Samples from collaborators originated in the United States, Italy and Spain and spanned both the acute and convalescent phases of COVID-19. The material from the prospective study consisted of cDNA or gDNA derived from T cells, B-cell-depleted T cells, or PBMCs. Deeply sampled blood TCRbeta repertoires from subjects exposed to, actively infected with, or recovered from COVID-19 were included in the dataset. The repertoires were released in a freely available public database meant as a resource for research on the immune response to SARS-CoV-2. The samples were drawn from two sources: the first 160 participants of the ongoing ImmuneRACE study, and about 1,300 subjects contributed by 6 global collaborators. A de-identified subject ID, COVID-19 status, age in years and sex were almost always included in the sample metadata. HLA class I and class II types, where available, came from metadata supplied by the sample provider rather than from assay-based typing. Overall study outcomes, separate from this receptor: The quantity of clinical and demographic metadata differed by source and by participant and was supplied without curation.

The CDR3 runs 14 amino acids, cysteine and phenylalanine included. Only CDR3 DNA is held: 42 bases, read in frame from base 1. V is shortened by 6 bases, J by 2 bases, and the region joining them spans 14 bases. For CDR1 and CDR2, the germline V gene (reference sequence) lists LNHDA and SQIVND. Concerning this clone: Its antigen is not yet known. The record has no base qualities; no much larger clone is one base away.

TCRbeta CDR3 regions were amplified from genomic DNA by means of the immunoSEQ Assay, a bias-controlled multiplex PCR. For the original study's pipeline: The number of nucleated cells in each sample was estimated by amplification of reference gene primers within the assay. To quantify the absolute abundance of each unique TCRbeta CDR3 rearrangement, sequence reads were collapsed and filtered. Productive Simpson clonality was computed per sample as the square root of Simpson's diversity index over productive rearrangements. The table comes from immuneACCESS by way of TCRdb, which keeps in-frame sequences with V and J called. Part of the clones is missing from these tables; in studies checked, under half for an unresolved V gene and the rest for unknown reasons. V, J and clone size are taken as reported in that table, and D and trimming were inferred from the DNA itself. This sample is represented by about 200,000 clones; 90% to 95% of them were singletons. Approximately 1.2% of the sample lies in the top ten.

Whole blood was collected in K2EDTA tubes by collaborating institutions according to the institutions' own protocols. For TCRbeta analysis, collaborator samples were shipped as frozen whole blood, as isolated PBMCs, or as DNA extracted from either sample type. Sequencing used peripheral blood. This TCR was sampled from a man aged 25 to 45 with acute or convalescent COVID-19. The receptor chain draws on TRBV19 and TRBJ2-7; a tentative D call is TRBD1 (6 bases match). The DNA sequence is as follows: TGTGCCAGTAGAAACAACAGGGATGCCTACGAGCAGTACTTC. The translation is CASRNNRDAYEQYF.